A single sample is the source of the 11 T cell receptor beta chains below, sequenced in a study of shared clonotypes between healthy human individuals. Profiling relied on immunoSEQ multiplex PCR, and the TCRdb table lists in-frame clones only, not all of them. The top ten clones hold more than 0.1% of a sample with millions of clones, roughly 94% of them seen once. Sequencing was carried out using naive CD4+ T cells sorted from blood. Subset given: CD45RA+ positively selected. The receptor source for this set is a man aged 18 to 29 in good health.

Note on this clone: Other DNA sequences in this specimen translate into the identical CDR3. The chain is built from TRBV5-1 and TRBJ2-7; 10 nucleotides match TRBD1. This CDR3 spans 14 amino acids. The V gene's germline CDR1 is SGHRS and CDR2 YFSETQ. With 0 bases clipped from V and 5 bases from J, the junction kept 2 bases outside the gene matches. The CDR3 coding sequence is TGCGCCAGCAGCTTGGGACAGGGGGCGGACGAGCAGTACTTC. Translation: CASSLGQGADEQYF.

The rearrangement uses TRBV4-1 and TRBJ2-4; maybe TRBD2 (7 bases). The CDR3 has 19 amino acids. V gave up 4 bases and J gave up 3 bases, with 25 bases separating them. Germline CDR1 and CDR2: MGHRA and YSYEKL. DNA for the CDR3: TGCGCCAGCAGCCGGGCTCAACTGTCGGGGGGCGCTGACAAAAACATTCAGTACTTC. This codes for CASSRAQLSGGADKNIQYF.

CDR3 residues: CASSWDRGNGETQYF. The DNA for the CDR3 is TGTGCCAGCAGCTGGGACAGGGGAAACGGAGAGACCCAGTACTTC. V is TRBV6-1 and J is TRBJ2-5; 10 bases are shared with TRBD1. V gave up 6 bases and J gave up 4 bases; unmatched junction bases: 8. The CDR3 loop spans 15 amino acids. CDR1 and CDR2 (germline): MNHNS, SASEGT.

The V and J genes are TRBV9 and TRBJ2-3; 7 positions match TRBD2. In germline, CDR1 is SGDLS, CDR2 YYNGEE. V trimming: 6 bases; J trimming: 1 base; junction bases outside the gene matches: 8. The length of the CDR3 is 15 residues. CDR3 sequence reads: CASNLTSDCTDTQYF. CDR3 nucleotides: TGTGCCAGCAACCTAACTAGCGATTGCACAGATACGCAGTATTTT.

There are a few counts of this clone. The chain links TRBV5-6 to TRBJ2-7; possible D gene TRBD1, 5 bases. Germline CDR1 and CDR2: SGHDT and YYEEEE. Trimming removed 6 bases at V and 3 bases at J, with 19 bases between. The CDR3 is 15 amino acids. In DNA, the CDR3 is TGTGCCAGCACCAAGCAGGGCGGTGGGCGCTACGAGCAGTACTTC. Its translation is CASTKQGGGRYEQYF.

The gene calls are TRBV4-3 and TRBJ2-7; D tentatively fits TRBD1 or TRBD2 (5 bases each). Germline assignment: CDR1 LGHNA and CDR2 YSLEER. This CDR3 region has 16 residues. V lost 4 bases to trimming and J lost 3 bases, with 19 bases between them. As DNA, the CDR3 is TGCGCCAGCAGCCGGACCACAGGCCTAGCCCTCTACGAGCAGTACTTC. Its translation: CASSRTTGLALYEQYF.

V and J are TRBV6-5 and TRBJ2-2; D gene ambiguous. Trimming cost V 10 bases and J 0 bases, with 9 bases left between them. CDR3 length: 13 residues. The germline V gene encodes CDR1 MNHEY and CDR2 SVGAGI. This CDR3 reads CATSDANTGELFF. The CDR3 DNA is TGTGCCACGAGCGATGCGAACACCGGGGAGCTGTTTTTT.

The CDR3 sequence is CASLQGDYGYTF. CDR3 coding DNA: TGTGCCAGCCTGCAGGGTGACTATGGCTACACCTTC. V usage is TRBV28 and J usage is TRBJ1-2, with a weak D call TRBD1 (5 bases). This CDR3 has 12 amino acids. V lost 8 bases to trimming and J lost 3 bases, with 10 bases between them. Germline V CDR1 and CDR2: MDHEN, SYDVKM.

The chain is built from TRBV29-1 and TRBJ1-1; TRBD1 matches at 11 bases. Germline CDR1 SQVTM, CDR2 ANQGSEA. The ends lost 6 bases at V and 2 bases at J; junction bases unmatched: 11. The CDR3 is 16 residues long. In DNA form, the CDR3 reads TGCAGCGTCCTGGACAGGGGGCGGTCAATAAACACTGAAGCTTTCTTT. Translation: CSVLDRGRSINTEAFF.

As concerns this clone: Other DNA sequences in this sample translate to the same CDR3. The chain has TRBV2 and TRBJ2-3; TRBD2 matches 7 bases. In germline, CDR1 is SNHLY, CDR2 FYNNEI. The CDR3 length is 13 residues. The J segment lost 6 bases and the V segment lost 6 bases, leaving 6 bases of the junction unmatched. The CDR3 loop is CASRRDYTDTQYF. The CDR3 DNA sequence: TGTGCCAGCAGAAGGGACTATACGGATACGCAGTATTTT.

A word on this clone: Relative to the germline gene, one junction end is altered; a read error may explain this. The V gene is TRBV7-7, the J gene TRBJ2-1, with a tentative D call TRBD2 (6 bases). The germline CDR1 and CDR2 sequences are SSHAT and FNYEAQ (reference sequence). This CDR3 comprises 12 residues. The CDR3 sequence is CASSSGTEEQFF. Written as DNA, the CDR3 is TGTGCTAGCAGCTCAGGGACTGAGGAGCAGTTCTTC.